This TCR beta chain was recorded in a study of T cells in narcolepsy. Whole-study results and caveats: Reportedly, autoreactive clonotypes were serially detected in patients' blood but not controls'. Autoreactive clone sequences were missing from some blood memory CD4+ repertoires. Comparing one patient's CSF and blood CD4+ clonotypes highlighted HCRT- and TRIB2-specific autoreactive clonotypes.

This CDR3 is built from 15 residues. The germline V gene encodes CDR1 MNHEY and CDR2 SVGAGI. V gave up 5 bases and J gave up 0 bases, with 11 bases separating them. TCRdb's table, derived via immunoSEQ multiplex PCR, lists solely in-frame clones and lacks some. The sample carries fewer than 30,000 clones, approximately 85% recorded once. As regards this clone: Its antigen remains unidentified.

This chain uses TRBV6-5 with TRBJ1-3; D gene uncertain. The receptor was isolated from a human donor with narcolepsy. The specimen was CD45RA- memory CD4+ T cells from PBMCs. CDR3 DNA: TGTGCCAGCAGTGTGATGTCTAACTCTGGAAACACCATATATTTT. This translates into CASSVMSNSGNTIYF.